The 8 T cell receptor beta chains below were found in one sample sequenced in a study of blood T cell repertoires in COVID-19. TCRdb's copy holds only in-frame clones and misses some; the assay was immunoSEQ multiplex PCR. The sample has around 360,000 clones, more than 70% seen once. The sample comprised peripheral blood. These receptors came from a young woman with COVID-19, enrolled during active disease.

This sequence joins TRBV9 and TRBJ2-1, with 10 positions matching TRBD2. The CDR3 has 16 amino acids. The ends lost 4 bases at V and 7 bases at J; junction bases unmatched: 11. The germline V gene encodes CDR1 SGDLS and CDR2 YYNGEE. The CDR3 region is CASSPYSSGSRNEQFF. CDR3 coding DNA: TGTGCCAGCAGCCCCTACTCTAGCGGGAGTAGAAATGAGCAGTTCTTC. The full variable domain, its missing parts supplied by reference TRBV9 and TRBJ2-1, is DSGVTQTPKHLITATGQRVTLRCSPRSGDLSVYWYQQSLDQGLQFLIQYYNGEERAKGNILERFSAQQFPDLHSELNLSSLELGDSALYFCASSPYSSGSRNEQFFGPGTRLTVL.

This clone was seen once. The CDR3 is CASSFEREGKNIQYF. The CDR3 region has the DNA TGTGCCAGCAGTTTTGAGCGGGAGGGCAAAAACATTCAGTACTTC. The rearrangement uses TRBV6-2 or TRBV6-3 and TRBJ2-4, with TRBD2 matching over 10 bases. CDR1 is MNHEY, CDR2 SVGEGT, per germline. The ends lost 4 bases at V and 3 bases at J; junction bases unmatched: 3. The CDR3 extends over 15 amino acids.

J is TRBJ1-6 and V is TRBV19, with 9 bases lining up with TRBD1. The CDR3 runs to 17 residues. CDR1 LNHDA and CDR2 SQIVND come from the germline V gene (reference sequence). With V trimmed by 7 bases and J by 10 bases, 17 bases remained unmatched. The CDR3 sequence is CASNSIRDRDFGSPLHF. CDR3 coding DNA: TGTGCCAGTAACTCCATCCGGGACAGGGACTTTGGGTCACCCCTCCACTTT.

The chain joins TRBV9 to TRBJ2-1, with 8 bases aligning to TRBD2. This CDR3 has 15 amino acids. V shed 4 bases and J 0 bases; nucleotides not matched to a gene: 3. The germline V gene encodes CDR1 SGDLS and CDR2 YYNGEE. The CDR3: CASSSGGSSYNEQFF. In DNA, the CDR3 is TGTGCCAGCAGCTCGGGAGGGAGCTCCTACAATGAGCAGTTCTTC.

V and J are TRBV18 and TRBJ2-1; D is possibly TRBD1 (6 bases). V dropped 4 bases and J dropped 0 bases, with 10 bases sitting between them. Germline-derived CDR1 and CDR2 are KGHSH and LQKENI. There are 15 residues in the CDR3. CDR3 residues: CASSRDITSYNEQFF. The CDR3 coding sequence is TGTGCCAGCTCACGGGACATTACCTCCTACAATGAGCAGTTCTTC.

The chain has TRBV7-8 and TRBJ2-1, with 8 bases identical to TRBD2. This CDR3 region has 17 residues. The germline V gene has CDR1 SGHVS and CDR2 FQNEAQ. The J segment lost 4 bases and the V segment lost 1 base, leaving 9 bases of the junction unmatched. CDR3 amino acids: CASSLVGSGKLYNEQFF. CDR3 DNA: TGTGCCAGCAGCTTAGTGGGTAGCGGGAAGTTATACAATGAGCAGTTCTTC.

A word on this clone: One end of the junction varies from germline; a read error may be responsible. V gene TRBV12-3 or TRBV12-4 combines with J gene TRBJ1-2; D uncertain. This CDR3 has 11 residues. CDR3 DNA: TGTGCCAGCAGTTTACAGGCGCAGGCGATCTTC. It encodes CASSLQAQAIF.

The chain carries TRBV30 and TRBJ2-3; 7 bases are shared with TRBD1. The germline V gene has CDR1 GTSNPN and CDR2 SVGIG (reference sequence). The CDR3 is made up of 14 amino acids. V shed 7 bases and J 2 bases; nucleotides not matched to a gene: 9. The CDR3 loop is CASDRQGDTDTQYF. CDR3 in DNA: TGTGCCTCGGACAGACAGGGCGACACAGATACGCAGTATTTT.